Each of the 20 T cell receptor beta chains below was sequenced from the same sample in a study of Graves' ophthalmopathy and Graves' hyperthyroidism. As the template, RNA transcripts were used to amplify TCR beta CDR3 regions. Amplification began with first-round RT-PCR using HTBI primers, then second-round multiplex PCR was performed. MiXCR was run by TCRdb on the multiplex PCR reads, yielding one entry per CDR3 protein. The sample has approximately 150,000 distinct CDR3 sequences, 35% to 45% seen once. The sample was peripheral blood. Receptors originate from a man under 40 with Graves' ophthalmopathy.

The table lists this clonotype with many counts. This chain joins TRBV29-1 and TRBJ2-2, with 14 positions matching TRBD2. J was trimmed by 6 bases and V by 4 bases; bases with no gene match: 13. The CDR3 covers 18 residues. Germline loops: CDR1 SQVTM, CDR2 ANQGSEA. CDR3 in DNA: TGCAGCGTTGCCGGGACTAGCGGGAGTTACCCCCGATCCGGGGAGCTGTTTTTT. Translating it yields CSVAGTSGSYPRSGELFF.

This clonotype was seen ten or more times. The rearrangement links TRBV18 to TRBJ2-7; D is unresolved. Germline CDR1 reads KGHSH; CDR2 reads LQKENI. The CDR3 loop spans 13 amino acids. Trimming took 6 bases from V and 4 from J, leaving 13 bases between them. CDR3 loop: CASSPGRSYEQYF. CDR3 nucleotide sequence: TGTGCCAGCTCCCCCGGACGGTCGTACGAGCAGTACTTC.

The CDR3 nucleotides are TGTGCCAGCAGCCCTTTGGGGGGGAGAGTCGAGCAGTACTTC. Protein: CASSPLGGRVEQYF. The V and J genes are TRBV6-1 and TRBJ2-7; TRBD2 matches 7 bases. This CDR3 has 14 amino acids. From germline, CDR1 is MNHNS and CDR2 SASEGT. The V gene end was trimmed by 6 bases and the J gene end by 6 bases; junction bases not matched to a gene: 11.

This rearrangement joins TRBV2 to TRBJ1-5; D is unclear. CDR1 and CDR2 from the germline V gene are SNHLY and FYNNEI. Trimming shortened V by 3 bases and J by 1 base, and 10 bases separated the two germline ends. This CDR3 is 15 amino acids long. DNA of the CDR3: TGTGCCAGCAGTGATGCCCCGGACAGCAATCAGCCCCAGCATTTT. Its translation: CASSDAPDSNQPQHF.

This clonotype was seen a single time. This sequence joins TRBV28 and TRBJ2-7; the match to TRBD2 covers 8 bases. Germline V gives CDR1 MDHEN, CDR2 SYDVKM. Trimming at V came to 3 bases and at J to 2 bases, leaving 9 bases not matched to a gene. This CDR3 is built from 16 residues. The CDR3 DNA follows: TGTGCCAGCAGTTTCCCCACTAGCGGAGTTACCTACGAGCAGTACTTC. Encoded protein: CASSFPTSGVTYEQYF.

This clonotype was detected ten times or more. This CDR3 reads CASSPSNGYTF. The CDR3 coding sequence is TGTGCCAGCAGTCCCTCTAACGGCTACACCTTC. The rearrangement links TRBV28 to TRBJ1-2; D call uncertain. Germline CDR1 is MDHEN and CDR2 is SYDVKM. V was pared by 5 bases and J by 8 bases, with 9 bases between. The CDR3 loop spans 11 amino acids.

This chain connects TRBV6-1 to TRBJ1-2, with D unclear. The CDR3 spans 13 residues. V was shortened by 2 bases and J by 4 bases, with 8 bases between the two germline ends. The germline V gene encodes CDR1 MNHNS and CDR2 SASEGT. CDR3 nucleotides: TGTGCCAGCAGTGAAATCGTATTCTATGGCTACACCTTC. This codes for CASSEIVFYGYTF.

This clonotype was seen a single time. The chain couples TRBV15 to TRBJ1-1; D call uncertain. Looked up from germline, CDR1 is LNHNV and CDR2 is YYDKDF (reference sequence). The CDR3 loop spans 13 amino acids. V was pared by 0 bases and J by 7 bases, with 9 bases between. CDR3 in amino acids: CATSREVGNEAFF. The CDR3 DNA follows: TGTGCCACCAGCAGAGAGGTTGGCAATGAAGCTTTCTTT.

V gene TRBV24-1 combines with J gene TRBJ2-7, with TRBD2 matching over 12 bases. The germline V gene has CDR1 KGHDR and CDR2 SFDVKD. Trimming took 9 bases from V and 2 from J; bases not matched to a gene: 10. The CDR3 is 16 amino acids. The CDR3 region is CATPGTSGPPTYEQYF. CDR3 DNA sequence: TGTGCCACCCCCGGGACTAGCGGGCCACCAACCTACGAGCAGTACTTC.

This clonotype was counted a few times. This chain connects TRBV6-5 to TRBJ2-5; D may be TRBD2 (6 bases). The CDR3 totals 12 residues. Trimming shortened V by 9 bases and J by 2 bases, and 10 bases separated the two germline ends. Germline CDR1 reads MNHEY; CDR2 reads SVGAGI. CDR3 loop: CASMGLQETQYF. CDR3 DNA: TGTGCCAGTATGGGACTGCAAGAGACCCAGTACTTC.

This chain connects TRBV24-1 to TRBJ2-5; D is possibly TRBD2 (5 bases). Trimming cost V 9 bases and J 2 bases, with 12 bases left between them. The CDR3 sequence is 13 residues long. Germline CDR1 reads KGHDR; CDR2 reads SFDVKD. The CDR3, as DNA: TGTGCCACCTCGCAAGCGGTTCAAGAGACCCAGTACTTC. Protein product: CATSQAVQETQYF.

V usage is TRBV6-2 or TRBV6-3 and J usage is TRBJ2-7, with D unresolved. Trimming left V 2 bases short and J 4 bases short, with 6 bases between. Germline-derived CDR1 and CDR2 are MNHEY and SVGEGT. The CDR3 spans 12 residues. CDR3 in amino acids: CASSYPEYEQYF. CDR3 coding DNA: TGTGCCAGCAGTTACCCGGAATACGAGCAGTACTTC.

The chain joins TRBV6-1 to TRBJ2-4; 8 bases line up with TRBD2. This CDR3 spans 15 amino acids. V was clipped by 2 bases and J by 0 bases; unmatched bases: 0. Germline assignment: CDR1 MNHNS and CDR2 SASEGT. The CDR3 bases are TGTGCCAGCAGTGAACTAGCGGGAGCCAAAAACATTCAGTACTTC. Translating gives CASSELAGAKNIQYF.

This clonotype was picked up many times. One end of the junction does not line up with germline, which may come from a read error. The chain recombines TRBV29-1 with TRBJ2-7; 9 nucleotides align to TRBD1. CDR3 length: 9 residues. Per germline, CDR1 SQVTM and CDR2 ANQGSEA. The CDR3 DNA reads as TGCAGCGTGGGGGGACAGGGAGGGTTC. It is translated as CSVGGQGGF.

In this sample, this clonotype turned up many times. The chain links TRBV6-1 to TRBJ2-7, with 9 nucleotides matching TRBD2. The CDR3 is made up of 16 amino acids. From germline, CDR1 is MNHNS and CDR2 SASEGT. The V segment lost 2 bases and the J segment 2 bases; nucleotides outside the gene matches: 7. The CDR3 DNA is TGTGCCAGCAGTGAAAGTCTGGGACTAGCAGCCTACGAGCAGTACTTC. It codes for CASSESLGLAAYEQYF.

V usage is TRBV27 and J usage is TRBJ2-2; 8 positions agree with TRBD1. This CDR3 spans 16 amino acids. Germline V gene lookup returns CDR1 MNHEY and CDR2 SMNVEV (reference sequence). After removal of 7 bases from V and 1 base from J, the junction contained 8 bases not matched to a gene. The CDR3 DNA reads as TGTGCCAGCACCCTCGCCGGGACAGGGAACACCGGGGAGCTGTTTTTT. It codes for CASTLAGTGNTGELFF.

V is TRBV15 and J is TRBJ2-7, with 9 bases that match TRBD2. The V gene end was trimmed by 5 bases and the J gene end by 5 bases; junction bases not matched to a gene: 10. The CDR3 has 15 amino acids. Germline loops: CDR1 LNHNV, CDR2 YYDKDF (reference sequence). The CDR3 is CATSGGGLASHEQYF. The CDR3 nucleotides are TGTGCCACCAGCGGGGGGGGACTAGCATCCCACGAGCAGTACTTC.

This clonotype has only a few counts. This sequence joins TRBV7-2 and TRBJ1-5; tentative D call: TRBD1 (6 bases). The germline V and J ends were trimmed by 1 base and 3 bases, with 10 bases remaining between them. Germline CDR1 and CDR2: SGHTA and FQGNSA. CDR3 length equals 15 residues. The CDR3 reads CASSLGDIANQPQHF. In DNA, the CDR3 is TGTGCCAGCAGCTTAGGGGACATTGCCAATCAGCCCCAGCATTTT.

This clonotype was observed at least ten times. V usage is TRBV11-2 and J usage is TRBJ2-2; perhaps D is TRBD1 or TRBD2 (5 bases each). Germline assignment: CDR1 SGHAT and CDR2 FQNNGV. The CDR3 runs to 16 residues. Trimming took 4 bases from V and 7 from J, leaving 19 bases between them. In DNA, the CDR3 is TGTGCCAGCAGCTCAAGAGGGGTCGAAACTCTCGGGGAGCTGTTTTTT. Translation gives CASSSRGVETLGELFF.

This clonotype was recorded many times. In DNA, the CDR3 is TGCAGCGTTGAAGATCAGACAGGAGGCTACGAGCAGTACTTC. This translates into CSVEDQTGGYEQYF. The chain combines TRBV29-1 with TRBJ2-7; a weak D match, TRBD1 (6 bases). CDR3 length: 14 amino acids. V was clipped by 0 bases and J by 3 bases, with 12 bases between them. From germline, CDR1 is SQVTM and CDR2 ANQGSEA.